These 25 T cell receptor beta chains were all obtained from the same sample, sequenced in a study of blood T cell repertoires in COVID-19 (dated by TCRdb to 2018 to 2020). The library relied on the immunoSEQ multiplex PCR assay. Entries here come from immuneACCESS through TCRdb and include only in-frame sequences with V and J called. Some clones fail to appear in such tables; in the studies checked, an unresolved V gene covers under half of the shortfall, and the cause of the remainder is unknown. This sample gives about 250,000 clones in total; just under 90% of them show up just once. Jointly, the top ten make up around 3.7% of the sample. The sequencing sample was made of PBMCs or T cells enriched from blood (not recorded which). The receptors were gathered from a woman in her thirties with acute COVID-19.

The genes are TRBV10-3 and TRBJ2-1; D remains unclear. With 6 bases removed from V and 4 bases from J, the gap between germline ends came to 7 bases. Germline V gene lookup returns CDR1 ENHRY and CDR2 SYGVKD. The CDR3 has 12 amino acids. CDR3 sequence (DNA): TGTGCCATCAGCCGAGTATACAATGAGCAGTTCTTC. This codes for CAISRVYNEQFF.

The V and J genes are TRBV7-7 and TRBJ2-1; 8 bases match TRBD2. V lost 5 bases, J lost 5 bases, and 8 bases stayed unmatched. Germline CDR1 reads SSHAT; CDR2 reads FNYEAQ (reference sequence). The CDR3 spans 15 residues. The CDR3 reads CASSLDSGDDNEQFF. DNA of the CDR3: TGTGCCAGCAGCCTCGATAGCGGGGATGACAATGAGCAGTTCTTC.

The gene calls are TRBV6-2 or TRBV6-3 and TRBJ2-7; D uncertain. The CDR3 length is 15 residues. The germline CDR1 and CDR2 sequences are MNHEY and SVGEGT. Trimming cost V 6 bases and J 2 bases, with 17 bases left between them. The CDR3: CASSRPGFGPYEQYF. CDR3 nucleotide sequence: TGTGCCAGCAGCCGGCCAGGCTTTGGTCCCTACGAGCAGTACTTC.

The J gene is TRBJ2-7, the V gene TRBV2; 12 bases map to TRBD1. CDR1 and CDR2 from the germline V gene are SNHLY and FYNNEI. The V segment lost 9 bases and the J segment 11 bases; nucleotides outside the gene matches: 11. The CDR3 has 13 residues. This CDR3 reads CASAPGQGAGKYF. CDR3 coding DNA: TGTGCCAGTGCCCCGGGACAGGGGGCTGGGAAGTACTTC.

V is TRBV19 and J is TRBJ1-1, with D tentatively TRBD1 (5 bases). The CDR3 runs 12 residues. Germline CDR1 and CDR2: LNHDA and SQIVND (reference sequence). Between the trimmed V and J ends, which lost 6 bases and 4 bases, there was a span of 9 bases. The CDR3 DNA sequence: TGTGCCAGTAGCGACAGAGGCACTGAAGCTTTCTTT. Residues: CASSDRGTEAFF. Looking up the rest from reference TRBV19 and TRBJ1-1 gives the full variable domain: DGGITQSPKYLFRKEGQNVTLSCEQNLNHDAMYWYRQDPGQGLRLIYYSQIVNDFQKGDIAEGYSVSREKKESFPLTVTSAQKNPTAFYLCASSDRGTEAFFGQGTRLTVV.

The genes are TRBV19 and TRBJ1-4; 7 nucleotides line up with TRBD1. Germline V gene lookup returns CDR1 LNHDA and CDR2 SQIVND (reference sequence). There are 15 residues in the CDR3. The ends lost 2 bases at V and 4 bases at J; junction bases unmatched: 4. Written as DNA, the CDR3 is TGTGCCAGTAGTATACTTGGGACAGATAATGAAAAACTGTTTTTT. Protein product: CASSILGTDNEKLFF.

The rearrangement joins TRBV4-1 to TRBJ2-1; 10 bases are a match to TRBD2. The CDR3 contains 16 residues. J lost 2 bases, V lost 3 bases, and 4 bases had no gene match. From germline, CDR1 is MGHRA and CDR2 YSYEKL. The CDR3 protein is CASSQILAGAYNEQFF. Here the CDR3 DNA reads TGCGCCAGCAGCCAGATTCTAGCGGGGGCCTACAATGAGCAGTTCTTC.

This clone was counted once. The J gene is TRBJ2-2, the V gene TRBV9; TRBD1 aligns across 7 bases. J was trimmed by 2 bases and V by 0 bases; bases with no gene match: 13. The CDR3 runs to 19 residues. Germline CDR1 reads SGDLS; CDR2 reads YYNGEE. The CDR3 coding sequence is TGTGCCAGCAGCGTAGGACTAAGTAGGGGGCTGGGTAACACCGGGGAGCTGTTTTTT. This sequence encodes CASSVGLSRGLGNTGELFF.

The chain has TRBV5-1 and TRBJ2-2; D gene uncertain. Germline loops: CDR1 SGHRS, CDR2 YFSETQ. Trimming left V 5 bases short and J 4 bases short, with 6 bases between. CDR3 length: 12 residues. The DNA of the CDR3 is TGCGCCAGCAGGCAGGTCACCGGGGAGCTGTTTTTT. Protein sequence: CASRQVTGELFF.

This clone occurred once. The chain has TRBV5-6 and TRBJ1-5, with 10 bases that match TRBD1. J gave up 12 bases and V 3 bases, and 15 bases lay outside the gene matches. This CDR3 has 16 amino acids. Looked up from germline, CDR1 is SGHDT and CDR2 is YYEEEE. CDR3 DNA sequence: TGTGCCAGCAGCTCCCGACAGGGGGCCCTTCTACGGGTCCAGCATTTT. Protein: CASSSRQGALLRVQHF.

V gene TRBV30 combines with J gene TRBJ1-1; a weak D match, TRBD1 (6 bases). Looked up from germline, CDR1 is GTSNPN and CDR2 is SVGIG (reference sequence). The CDR3 has 11 residues. V was cut by 4 bases and J by 7 bases, with 10 bases left in between. Here the CDR3 reads CAWNEGDEAFF. DNA for the CDR3: TGTGCCTGGAATGAGGGGGATGAAGCTTTCTTT.

V gene TRBV15 combines with J gene TRBJ2-7; possible D gene TRBD1, 6 bases. Germline CDR1 LNHNV, CDR2 YYDKDF (reference sequence). The CDR3 has 15 residues. The ends were cut back, 1 base at V and 1 base at J, with 11 bases in the middle. The CDR3 DNA sequence: TGTGCCACCAGCAGAGTCGGCAGGGGTTCCTACGAGCAGTACTTC. Its protein product is CATSRVGRGSYEQYF.

V usage is TRBV18 and J usage is TRBJ1-5; 10 bases are a match to TRBD1. The V segment lost 5 bases and the J segment 3 bases; nucleotides outside the gene matches: 7. This CDR3 spans 16 amino acids. The germline gives CDR1 KGHSH, CDR2 LQKENI. As DNA, the CDR3 is TGTGCCAGCTCAGCCCGACAGGGGGCTATCAATCAGCCCCAGCATTTT. As protein: CASSARQGAINQPQHF.

This clone is a singleton in its sample. The chain joins TRBV30 to TRBJ1-1; 7 positions match TRBD1. The CDR3 covers 16 residues. CDR1 GTSNPN and CDR2 SVGIG come from the germline V gene (reference sequence). V dropped 3 bases and J dropped 1; count of bases not matched to a gene: 11. The CDR3 DNA is TGTGCCTGGAGAGAAATGGGACAGCGGAGGAACACTGAAGCTTTCTTT. Translating gives CAWREMGQRRNTEAFF.

The chain is built from TRBV2 and TRBJ2-7; D is unclear. CDR3 length: 18 amino acids. The germline CDR1 and CDR2 sequences are SNHLY and FYNNEI. Trimming took off 1 base at V and 6 bases at J, with 25 bases between the two ends. The CDR3: CASSEEKNGQSTTLEQYF. The CDR3 bases are TGTGCCAGCAGTGAAGAGAAAAATGGTCAATCTACGACTCTCGAGCAGTACTTC. The full variable domain, completed using reference TRBV2 and TRBJ2-7, is EPEVTQTPSHQVTQMGQEVILRCVPISNHLYFYWYRQILGQKVEFLVSFYNNEISEKSEIFDDQFSVERPDGSNFTLKIRSTKLEDSAMYFCASSEEKNGQSTTLEQYFGPGTRLTVT.

J is TRBJ2-1 and V is TRBV30; 7 positions match TRBD2. Trimming removed 3 bases from V and 8 bases from J; junction bases left unmatched: 10. Germline V gene sequence: CDR1 GTSNPN, CDR2 SVGIG (reference sequence). CDR3 length: 14 residues. The CDR3 region is CAWRFSGGGHEQFF. The CDR3 DNA reads as TGTGCCTGGAGGTTTTCGGGGGGAGGTCATGAGCAGTTCTTC.

This chain uses TRBV6-5 with TRBJ2-2; 8 nucleotides match TRBD1. The germline gives CDR1 MNHEY, CDR2 SVGAGI. The trim removed 0 bases at V and 0 bases at J, leaving 0 bases unmatched. This CDR3 region has 16 residues. This CDR3 is CASSYSTGANTGELFF. DNA for the CDR3: TGTGCCAGCAGTTACTCGACAGGGGCGAACACCGGGGAGCTGTTTTTT.

The chain has TRBV9 and TRBJ1-3; D gene ambiguous. CDR3 length: 15 residues. Germline V gene data show CDR1 as SGDLS and CDR2 as YYNGEE. Trimming took 2 bases from V and 2 from J, leaving 11 bases between them. CDR3 bases: TGTGCCAGCAGCGTTTCGGAGTTCCCTGGAAACACCATATATTTT. Translated: CASSVSEFPGNTIYF. Together with reference TRBV9 and TRBJ1-3, the CDR3 gives the full variable domain: DSGVTQTPKHLITATGQRVTLRCSPRSGDLSVYWYQQSLDQGLQFLIQYYNGEERAKGNILERFSAQQFPDLHSELNLSSLELGDSALYFCASSVSEFPGNTIYFGEGSWLTVV.

This chain links TRBV14 with TRBJ1-3; D uncertain. V lost 1 base and J 0 bases, leaving 7 bases between the germline ends. The CDR3 sequence is 15 residues long. Germline loops: CDR1 SGHDN, CDR2 FVKESK. CDR3 loop: CASSQALPSGNTIYF. The CDR3 DNA reads TGTGCCAGCAGCCAAGCTCTTCCCTCTGGAAACACCATATATTTT.

This chain uses TRBV4-1 with TRBJ2-3; D is perhaps TRBD2 (7 bases). The germline CDR1 and CDR2 sequences are MGHRA and YSYEKL. The CDR3 is 16 residues long. Trimming took off 4 bases at V and 6 bases at J, with 20 bases between the two ends. Written as DNA, the CDR3 is TGCGCCAGCAGCCTTGGGGGCGGGGGCCCCGGGGATACGCAGTATTTT. Protein sequence: CASSLGGGGPGDTQYF.

The rearrangement uses TRBV19 and TRBJ2-3, with 7 bases that match TRBD1. This CDR3 spans 17 amino acids. J was trimmed by 0 bases and V by 1 base; bases with no gene match: 7. The germline V gene encodes CDR1 LNHDA and CDR2 SQIVND (reference sequence). CDR3 sequence reads: CASSIVDRVSSTDTQYF. The CDR3 DNA sequence: TGTGCCAGTAGTATAGTTGACAGGGTTTCTAGCACAGATACGCAGTATTTT.

This clone was seen only once. The gene calls are TRBV28 and TRBJ2-1; D remains unclear. Per the germline V gene, CDR1 is MDHEN and CDR2 is SYDVKM. Trimming removed 1 base at V and 1 base at J, with 5 bases between. The CDR3 is 14 amino acids. The CDR3 DNA reads TGTGCCAGCAGTTTATCAGGATCCTACAATGAGCAGTTCTTC. It codes for CASSLSGSYNEQFF.

The sample holds a few counts of this clone. The chain recombines TRBV19 with TRBJ1-2; TRBD1 matches 7 bases. Unmatched junction bases numbered 4, after V lost 5 bases and J lost 4 bases. Germline values: CDR1 LNHDA, CDR2 SQIVND (reference sequence). CDR3 length: 13 amino acids. CDR3 amino acids: CASSPDRAYGYTF. For the CDR3, the DNA is TGTGCCAGTAGTCCAGACAGGGCCTATGGCTACACCTTC.

This clone occurred once. The chain joins TRBV3-1 (or the pseudogene TRBV3-2) to TRBJ2-7, with TRBD1 matching 7 bases. CDR3 length: 15 amino acids. In germline, CDR1 is LGHDT, CDR2 YNNKEL (reference sequence). Trimming cost V 1 base and J 2 bases; bases outside gene matches: 5. CDR3 nucleotide sequence: TGTGCCAGCAGCCAAGGGACAGGCCCTACCTACGAGCAGTACTTC. Its translation: CASSQGTGPTYEQYF.

The chain links TRBV18 to TRBJ1-2; TRBD1 matches at 8 bases. The junction had 7 bases not matched to a gene; V was cut back by 0 bases and J by 4 bases. This CDR3 has 16 amino acids. Looked up from germline, CDR1 is KGHSH and CDR2 is LQKENI. The CDR3 nucleotides are TGTGCCAGCTCACCACCGCTGGCAGGGGGCACCTATGGCTACACCTTC. This encodes CASSPPLAGGTYGYTF. The full variable domain, completed using reference TRBV18 and TRBJ1-2, is NAGVMQNPRHLVRRRGQEARLRCSPMKGHSHVYWYRQLPEEGLKFMVYLQKENIIDESGMPKERFSAEFPKEGPSILRIQQVVRGDSAAYFCASSPPLAGGTYGYTFGSGTRLTVV.